The rows below give T cell receptor beta chains drawn from one sample of a study of blood T cell repertoires in COVID-19. Only in-frame clones appear in the TCRdb table, and some are missing; sequencing was by immunoSEQ multiplex PCR. The data show 150,000 or so clones, 86% seen once. Material for sequencing was PBMCs or T cells enriched from blood (not recorded which). Receptors were obtained from a man aged 50 to 59 who had recovered from COVID-19. Both conserved end residues are part of each CDR3. D genes are given only for firm matches. Size values are once, few and many counts, or a class for expanded clones, and some rows have none.

J gene | D gene | V gene | clone size | CDR3 DNA | CDR3 protein
TRBJ2-3 | TRBD1 | TRBV29-1 | NA | TGCAGCGTTGTGGGGGACAGGGATGGGAGCACAGATACGCAGTATTTT | CSVVGDRDGSTDTQYF
TRBJ2-3 | NA | TRBV6-5 | NA | TGTGCCAGCAGTTACGGCGGGGGCCTATTCGATACGCAGTATTTT | CASSYGGGLFDTQYF
TRBJ2-3 | TRBD2 | TRBV7-6 | NA | TGTGCCAGCAGCCCTAGGACTAGCGGGGTTTCAAACACAGATACGCAGTATTTT | CASSPRTSGVSNTDTQYF
TRBJ1-5 | TRBD1 | TRBV18 | once | TGTGCCAGCTCACCCCAGGACAGGGCCCTCAATCAGCCCCAGCATTTT | CASSPQDRALNQPQHF
TRBJ1-4 | TRBD1 | TRBV6-1 | NA | TGTGCCAGCAGTGAAGGGACAGGCAAACTGTTTTTT | CASSEGTGKLFF
TRBJ1-3 | TRBD1 | TRBV11-3 | NA | TGTGCCAGCAGCCCGGGACAGCCGGGAAACACCATATATTTT | CASSPGQPGNTIYF
TRBJ2-1 | NA | TRBV11-2 | NA | TGTGCCAGCAGCTTACTACAGTCCTCCTACAATGAGCAGTTCTTC | CASSLLQSSYNEQFF
TRBJ1-5 | NA | TRBV6-5 | NA | TGTGCCAGCAGTTACTCGACAGGAACGCGGCAGCCCCAGCATTTT | CASSYSTGTRQPQHF
TRBJ2-7 | TRBD2 | TRBV7-9 | NA | TGTGCCAGCAGTTTTACGCGGACTAGGAGTCACGAGCAGTACTTC | CASSFTRTRSHEQYF
TRBJ1-1 | NA | TRBV11-2 | once | TGTGCCAGCAGCCTACAGGGTGCTCTGGAAGCTTTCTTT | CASSLQGALEAFF
TRBJ1-2 | TRBD1 | TRBV9 | NA | TGTGCCAGCAGCGCGCAGGGGGTAGGTGGCTACACCTTC | CASSAQGVGGYTF
TRBJ1-2 | TRBD1 | TRBV7-3 | once | TGTGCCAGCAGCTATCCAGGGGGCCGTGGCTACACCTTC | CASSYPGGRGYTF
TRBJ2-7 | TRBD2 | TRBV27 | NA | TGTGCCAGCAGTTTAATCAATCGGGGGGGCGAGCAGTACTTC | CASSLINRGGEQYF
TRBJ2-7 | NA | TRBV7-8 | NA | TGTGCCAGCAGGGAAAGAGGTGGGTCCTACGAGCAGTACTTC | CASRERGGSYEQYF
TRBJ2-1 | NA | TRBV5-5 | NA | TGTGCCAGCAGCTTCCCAGGGGGGTACAATGAGCAGTTCTTC | CASSFPGGYNEQFF